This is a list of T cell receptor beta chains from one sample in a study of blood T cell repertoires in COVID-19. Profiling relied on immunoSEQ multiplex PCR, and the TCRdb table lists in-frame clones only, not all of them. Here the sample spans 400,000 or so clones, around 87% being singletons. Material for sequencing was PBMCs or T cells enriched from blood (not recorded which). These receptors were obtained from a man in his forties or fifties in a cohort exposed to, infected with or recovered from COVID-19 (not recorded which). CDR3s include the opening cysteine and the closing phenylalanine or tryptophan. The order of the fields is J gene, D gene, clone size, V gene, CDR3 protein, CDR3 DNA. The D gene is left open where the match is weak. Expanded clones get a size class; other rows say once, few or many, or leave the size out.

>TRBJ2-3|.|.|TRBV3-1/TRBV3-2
CASSHSDTQYF
TGTGCCAGCAGCCACTCAGATACGCAGTATTTT
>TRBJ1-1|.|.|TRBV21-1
CASSCGGGAFF
TGTGCCAGCAGCTGTGGCGGGGGAGCTTTCTTT
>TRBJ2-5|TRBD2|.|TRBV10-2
CASRGTSGIQETQYF
TGCGCCAGCAGGGGGACTAGCGGGATCCAAGAGACCCAGTACTTC
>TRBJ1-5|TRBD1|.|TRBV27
CASSSLTGVGNQPQHF
TGTGCCAGCAGTTCTTTAACAGGGGTCGGCAATCAGCCCCAGCATTTT
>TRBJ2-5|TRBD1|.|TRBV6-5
CASSSSTGKETQYF
TGTGCCAGCAGTTCATCGACAGGGAAAGAGACCCAGTACTTC
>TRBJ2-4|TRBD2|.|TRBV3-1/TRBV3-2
CASSPTSGSLGNIQYF
TGTGCCAGCAGCCCGACTAGCGGGAGCTTGGGAAACATTCAGTACTTC
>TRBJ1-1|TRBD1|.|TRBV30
CAWSRQGATEAFF
TGTGCCTGGAGCCGACAGGGGGCGACTGAAGCTTTCTTT
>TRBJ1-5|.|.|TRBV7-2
CASSLRGQPNQPQHF
TGTGCCAGCAGCTTACGAGGGCAGCCAAATCAGCCCCAGCATTTT
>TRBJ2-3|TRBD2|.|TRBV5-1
CASSLGGWSGRAATDTQYF
TGCGCCAGCAGCTTGGGAGGCTGGAGCGGGAGGGCCGCGACAGATACGCAGTATTTT
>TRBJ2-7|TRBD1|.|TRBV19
CASSTPGQGFDEQYF
TGTGCCAGTAGTACCCCGGGACAGGGTTTCGACGAGCAGTACTTC
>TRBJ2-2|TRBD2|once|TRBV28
CASSESGRALGTGELFF
TGTGCCAGCAGTGAGAGCGGGAGGGCCTTAGGGACCGGGGAGCTGTTTTTT
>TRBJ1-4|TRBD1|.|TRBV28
CASRGQSNEKLFF
TGTGCCAGCAGGGGACAGAGTAATGAAAAACTGTTTTTT
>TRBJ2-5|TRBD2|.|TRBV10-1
CASSRLAGNKETQYF
TGCGCCAGCAGTCGACTAGCGGGAAACAAAGAGACCCAGTACTTC
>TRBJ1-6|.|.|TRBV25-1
CASSEYNRENSPLHF
TGTGCCAGCAGTGAATATAACAGGGAGAATTCACCCCTCCACTTT
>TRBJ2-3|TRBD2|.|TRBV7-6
CASSLIVSGIVWDTQYF
TGTGCCAGCAGCCTGATTGTAAGCGGGATAGTCTGGGATACGCAGTATTTT
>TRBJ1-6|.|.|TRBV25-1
CASSDNYSPLHF
TGTGCCAGCAGTGATAATTATTCACCCCTCCACTTT
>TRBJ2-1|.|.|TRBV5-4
CASSLPGVSYNEQFF
TGTGCCAGCAGCTTGCCAGGGGTCTCCTACAATGAGCAGTTCTTC
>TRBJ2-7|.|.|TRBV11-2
CASSLKRLERAGVDEQYF
TGTGCCAGCAGCTTAAAGCGCCTCGAGAGAGCAGGGGTCGACGAGCAGTACTTC
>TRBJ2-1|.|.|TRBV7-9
CASSLVLEAYNEQFF
TGTGCCAGCAGCTTAGTACTAGAGGCCTACAATGAGCAGTTCTTC
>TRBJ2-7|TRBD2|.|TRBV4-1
CASSQVTSGAYEQYF
TGCGCCAGCAGCCAAGTCACTAGCGGGGCATACGAGCAGTACTTC
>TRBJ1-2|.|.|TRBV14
CASSQRAEQWGGYTF
TGTGCCAGCAGCCAGAGGGCAGAGCAATGGGGTGGCTACACCTTC
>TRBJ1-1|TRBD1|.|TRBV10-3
CAIKDREGVNTEAFF
TGTGCCATCAAGGACAGGGAGGGAGTGAACACTGAAGCTTTCTTT